This record covers a single TCR beta chain. Antigen specificity is unknown. From germline, CDR1 is SGHRS and CDR2 YFSETQ. V was trimmed by 4 bases and J by 1 base, leaving 23 bases between them. CDR3 size: 18 residues. PCR was performed using 60 Vbeta and 13 Jbeta primers. TCRdb's table, derived via immunoSEQ multiplex PCR, lists solely in-frame clones and lacks some. The sample consists of 80,000 to 95,000 clones, approximately 85% of them appearing once. This sample is part of a study of cytomegalovirus exposure and HLA in healthy donors. Notes on the study in general: Reports indicate that TCR beta sequences accurately predicted the HLA-A and HLA-B alleles of most subjects. A later analysis linked around 17,000 TCR beta sequences to HLA alleles at 0.05 false discovery rate.

The source material was PBMCs. The clonotype comes from a woman aged 18-30 years in good health and CMV-seropositive. The chain combines TRBV5-1 with TRBJ1-2; D possibly corresponds to TRBD1 (6 bases). CDR3 bases: TGCGCCAGCAGCCTAATCACAGGGCCTGGGGGGGTTAACTATGGCTACACCTTC. The encoded protein is CASSLITGPGGVNYGYTF.